The 2 T cell receptor beta chains presented below share a single source sample, sequenced in a study of CD8 T cells in Susac syndrome. Reverse transcription of roughly 0.5 to 1 ug RNA was carried out with random hexamers. Using its own MiXCR run on the immunoSEQ multiplex PCR reads, TCRdb lists one record per CDR3 protein. Of over 150,000 distinct CDR3 sequences listed, about 95% are singletons. The sequenced material came from CD4+ T cells from PBMCs. Receptors originate from a human donor with multiple sclerosis.

This clonotype was counted between two and nine times. The chain carries TRBV29-1 and TRBJ2-7, with TRBD2 identical over 14 bases. The V gene's germline CDR1 is SQVTM and CDR2 ANQGSEA. CDR3 length: 16 amino acids. After removal of 6 bases from V and 1 base from J, the junction contained 8 bases not matched to a gene. In DNA form, the CDR3 reads TGCAGCGTGACCGGGACTAGCGGGAGTCGTTCCTACGAGCAGTACTTC. This sequence encodes CSVTGTSGSRSYEQYF.

This sequence joins TRBV19 and TRBJ1-2, with 7 nucleotides matching TRBD1. V gave up 5 bases and J gave up 8 bases; unmatched junction bases: 14. CDR3 length equals 15 residues. The germline V gene has CDR1 LNHDA and CDR2 SQIVND (reference sequence). The CDR3 reads CASSALSQGREGYTF. The CDR3 DNA follows: TGTGCCAGTAGTGCCCTCTCACAGGGGCGGGAAGGCTACACCTTC.